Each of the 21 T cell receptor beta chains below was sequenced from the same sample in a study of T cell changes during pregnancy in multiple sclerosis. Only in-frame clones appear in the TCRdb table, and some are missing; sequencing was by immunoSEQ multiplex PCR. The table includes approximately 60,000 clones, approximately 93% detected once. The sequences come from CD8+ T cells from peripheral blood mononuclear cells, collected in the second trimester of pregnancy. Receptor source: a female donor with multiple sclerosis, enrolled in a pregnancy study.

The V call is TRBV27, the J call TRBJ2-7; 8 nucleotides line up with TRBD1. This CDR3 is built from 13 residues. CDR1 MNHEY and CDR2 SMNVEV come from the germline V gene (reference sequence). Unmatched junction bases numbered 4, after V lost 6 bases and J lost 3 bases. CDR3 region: CASRRTGNYEQYF. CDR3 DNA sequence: TGTGCCAGCAGACGGACAGGGAACTACGAGCAGTACTTC.

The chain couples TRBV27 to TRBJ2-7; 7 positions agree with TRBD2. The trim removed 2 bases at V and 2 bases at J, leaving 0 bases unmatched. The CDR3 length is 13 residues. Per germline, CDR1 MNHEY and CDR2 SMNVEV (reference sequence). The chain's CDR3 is CASSLGTTYEQYF. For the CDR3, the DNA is TGTGCCAGCAGTTTAGGGACTACCTACGAGCAGTACTTC.

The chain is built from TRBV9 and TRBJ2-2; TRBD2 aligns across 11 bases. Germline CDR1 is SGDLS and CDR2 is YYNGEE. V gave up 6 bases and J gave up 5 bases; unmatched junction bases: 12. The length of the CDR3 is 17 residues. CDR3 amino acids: CASKQVAGGPGTGELFF. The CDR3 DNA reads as TGTGCCAGCAAGCAGGTAGCGGGAGGGCCGGGGACCGGGGAGCTGTTTTTT.

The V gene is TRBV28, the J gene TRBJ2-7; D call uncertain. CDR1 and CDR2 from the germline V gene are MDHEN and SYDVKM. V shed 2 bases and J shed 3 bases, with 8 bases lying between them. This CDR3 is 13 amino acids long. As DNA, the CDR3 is TGTGCCAGCAGTTTAAACAGATACTACGAGCAGTACTTC. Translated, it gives CASSLNRYYEQYF.

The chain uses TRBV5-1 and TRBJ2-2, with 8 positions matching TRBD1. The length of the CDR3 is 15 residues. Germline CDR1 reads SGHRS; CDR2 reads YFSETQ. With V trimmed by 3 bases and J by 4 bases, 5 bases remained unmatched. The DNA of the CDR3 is TGCGCCAGCAGCTACGGACAGGGTGGCACCGGGGAGCTGTTTTTT. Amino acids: CASSYGQGGTGELFF.

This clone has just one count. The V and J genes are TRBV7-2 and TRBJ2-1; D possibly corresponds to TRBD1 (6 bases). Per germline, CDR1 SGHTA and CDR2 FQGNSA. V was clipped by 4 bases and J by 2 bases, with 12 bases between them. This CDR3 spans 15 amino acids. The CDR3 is CASSSEGDPYNEQFF. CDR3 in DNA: TGTGCCAGCAGCTCCGAGGGGGACCCCTACAATGAGCAGTTCTTC.

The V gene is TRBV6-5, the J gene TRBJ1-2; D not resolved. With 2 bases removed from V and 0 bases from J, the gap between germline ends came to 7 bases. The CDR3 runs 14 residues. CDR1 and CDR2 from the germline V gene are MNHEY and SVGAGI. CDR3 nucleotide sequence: TGTGCCAGCAGTTACGTCCCAGCTAACTATGGCTACACCTTC. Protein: CASSYVPANYGYTF.

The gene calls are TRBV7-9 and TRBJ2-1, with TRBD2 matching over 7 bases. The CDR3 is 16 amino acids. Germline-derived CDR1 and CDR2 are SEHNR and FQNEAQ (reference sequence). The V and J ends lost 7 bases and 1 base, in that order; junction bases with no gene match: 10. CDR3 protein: CASNEAGTTSYNEQFF. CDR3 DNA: TGTGCCAGCAACGAAGCCGGGACTACTTCCTACAATGAGCAGTTCTTC.

The CDR3 sequence is CASDSGQGPYTEAFF. The CDR3, as DNA: TGTGCCAGCGACTCAGGACAGGGTCCGTACACTGAAGCTTTCTTT. V gene TRBV5-4 combines with J gene TRBJ1-1; 8 bases line up with TRBD1. Germline loops: CDR1 SGHNT, CDR2 YYREEE (reference sequence). The CDR3 has 15 residues. V was pared by 7 bases and J by 3 bases, with 11 bases of the junction left unmatched.

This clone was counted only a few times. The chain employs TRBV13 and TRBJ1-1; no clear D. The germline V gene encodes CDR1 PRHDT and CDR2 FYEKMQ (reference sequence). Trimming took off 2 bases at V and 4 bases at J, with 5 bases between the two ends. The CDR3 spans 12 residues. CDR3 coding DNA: TGTGCCAGCAGCTTACAACTCACTGAAGCTTTCTTT. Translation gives CASSLQLTEAFF.

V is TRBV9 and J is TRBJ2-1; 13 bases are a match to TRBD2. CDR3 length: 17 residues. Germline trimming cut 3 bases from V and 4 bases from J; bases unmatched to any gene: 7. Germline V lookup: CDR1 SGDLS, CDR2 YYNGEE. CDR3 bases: TGTGCCAGCAGCGGCGGGACTAGCGGGGAAAATTACAATGAGCAGTTCTTC. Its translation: CASSGGTSGENYNEQFF. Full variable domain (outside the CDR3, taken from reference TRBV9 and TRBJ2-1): DSGVTQTPKHLITATGQRVTLRCSPRSGDLSVYWYQQSLDQGLQFLIQYYNGEERAKGNILERFSAQQFPDLHSELNLSSLELGDSALYFCASSGGTSGENYNEQFFGPGTRLTVL.

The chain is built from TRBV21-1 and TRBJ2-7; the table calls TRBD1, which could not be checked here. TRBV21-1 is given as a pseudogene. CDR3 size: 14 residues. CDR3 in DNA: TGTGCCAGCAGCAGAGGTAAAGGGGCGCACGAGCAGTACTTC. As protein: CASSRGKGAHEQYF.

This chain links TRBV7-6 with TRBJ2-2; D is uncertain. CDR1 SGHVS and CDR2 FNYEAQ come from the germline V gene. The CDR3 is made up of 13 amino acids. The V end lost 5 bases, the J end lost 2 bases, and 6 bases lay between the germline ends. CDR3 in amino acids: CASSLRNTGELFF. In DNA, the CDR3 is TGTGCCAGCAGCCTGCGAAACACCGGGGAGCTGTTTTTT.

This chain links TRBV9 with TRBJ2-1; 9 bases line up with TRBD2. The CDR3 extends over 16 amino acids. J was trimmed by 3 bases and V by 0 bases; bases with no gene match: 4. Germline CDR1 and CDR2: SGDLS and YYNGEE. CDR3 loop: CASSVAAGGLYNEQFF. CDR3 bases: TGTGCCAGCAGCGTAGCGGCGGGAGGGCTCTACAATGAGCAGTTCTTC.

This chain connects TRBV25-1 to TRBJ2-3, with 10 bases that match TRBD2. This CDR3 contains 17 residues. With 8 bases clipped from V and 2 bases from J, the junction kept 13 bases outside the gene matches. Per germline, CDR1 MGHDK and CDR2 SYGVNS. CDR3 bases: TGTGCCAGCTCAGAAACAGCGGGAGGGGGAACCACAGATACGCAGTATTTT. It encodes CASSETAGGGTTDTQYF.

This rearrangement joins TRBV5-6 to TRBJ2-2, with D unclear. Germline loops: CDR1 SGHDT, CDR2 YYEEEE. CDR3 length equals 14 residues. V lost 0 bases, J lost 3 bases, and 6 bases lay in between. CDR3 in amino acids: CASSLGRYTGELFF. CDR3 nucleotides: TGTGCCAGCAGCTTGGGCAGATACACCGGGGAGCTGTTTTTT.

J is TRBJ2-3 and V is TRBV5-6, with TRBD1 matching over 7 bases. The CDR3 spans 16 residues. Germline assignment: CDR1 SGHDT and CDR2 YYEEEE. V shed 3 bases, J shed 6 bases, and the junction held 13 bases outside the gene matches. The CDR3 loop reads CASSSAGTESLDTQYF. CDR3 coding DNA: TGTGCCAGCAGCTCAGCCGGGACAGAATCTCTGGATACGCAGTATTTT.

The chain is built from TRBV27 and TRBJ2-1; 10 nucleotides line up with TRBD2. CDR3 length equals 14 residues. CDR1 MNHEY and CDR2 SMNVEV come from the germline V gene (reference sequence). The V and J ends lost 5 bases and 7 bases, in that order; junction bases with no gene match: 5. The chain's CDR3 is CASSQGLARNEQFF. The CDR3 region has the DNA TGTGCCAGCAGTCAGGGACTAGCGAGGAATGAGCAGTTCTTC.

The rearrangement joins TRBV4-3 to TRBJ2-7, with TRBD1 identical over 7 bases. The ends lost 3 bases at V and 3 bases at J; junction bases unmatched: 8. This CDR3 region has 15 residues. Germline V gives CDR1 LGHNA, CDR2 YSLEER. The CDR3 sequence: CASSQSMTGIYEQYF. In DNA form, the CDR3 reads TGCGCCAGCAGCCAGTCAATGACAGGGATCTACGAGCAGTACTTC.

CDR3 in DNA: TGTGCCACCAGCGGCGACAGGGGCCCATACAATGAGCAGTTCTTC. Translated, it gives CATSGDRGPYNEQFF. The chain recombines TRBV15 with TRBJ2-1, with TRBD1 matching over 8 bases. Germline CDR1 reads LNHNV; CDR2 reads YYDKDF (reference sequence). J gave up 4 bases and V 5 bases, and 7 bases lay outside the gene matches. The CDR3 has 15 amino acids.

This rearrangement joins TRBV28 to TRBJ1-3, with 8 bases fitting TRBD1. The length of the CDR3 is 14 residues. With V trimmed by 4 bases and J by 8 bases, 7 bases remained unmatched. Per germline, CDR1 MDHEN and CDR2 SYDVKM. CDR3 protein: CASSSGQGAYTIYF. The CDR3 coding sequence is TGTGCCAGCAGTTCTGGGCAGGGGGCGTACACCATATATTTT.